A single sample is the source of the 9 T cell receptor beta chains below, sequenced in a study of OX40 agonist ivuxolimab in advanced cancers. Method: immunoSEQ multiplex PCR; TCRdb's copy keeps in-frame clones and lacks some. Of about 93,000 clones listed, approximately 90% are singletons. Sequences were derived from CD4+ or CD8+ T cells sorted from blood, sampled in a trial of the OX40 agonist ivuxolimab. These receptors were obtained from an adult with an advanced solid tumor such as melanoma, head and neck, liver or kidney cancer.

This chain links TRBV4-1 with TRBJ2-7; TRBD2 agrees at 12 bases. V dropped 6 bases and J dropped 9; count of bases not matched to a gene: 12. The CDR3 runs 15 residues. The V gene's germline CDR1 is MGHRA and CDR2 YSYEKL. CDR3 coding DNA: TGCGCCAGCAGTGGCGGACTAGCGGGGATCCCGGGGCAGTACTTC. This translates into CASSGGLAGIPGQYF.

V usage is TRBV10-2 and J usage is TRBJ1-3; D may be TRBD1 (5 bases). Germline-derived CDR1 and CDR2 are WSHSY and SAAADI. V was shortened by 0 bases and J by 0 bases, with 6 bases between the two germline ends. CDR3 length: 15 residues. The CDR3 region has the DNA TGCGCCAGCAGTGAGTCAGGGGACTCTGGAAACACCATATATTTT. This sequence encodes CASSESGDSGNTIYF.

V gene TRBV7-9 combines with J gene TRBJ2-3; D is ambiguous. Germline V gene lookup returns CDR1 SEHNR and CDR2 FQNEAQ (reference sequence). CDR3 length equals 14 residues. V was pared by 3 bases and J by 0 bases, with 7 bases between. The CDR3 spells CASSFRLSTDTQYF. The CDR3 DNA sequence: TGTGCCAGCAGCTTTCGTCTTAGCACAGATACGCAGTATTTT.

The V gene is TRBV5-1, the J gene TRBJ2-7, with D tentatively TRBD2 (5 bases). Germline values: CDR1 SGHRS, CDR2 YFSETQ. The CDR3 has 16 residues. The V gene lost 2 bases and the J gene lost 6 bases, with 21 bases spanning the gap. In nucleotides, the CDR3 is TGCGCCAGCAGCTTCTCATTTTCCAAACTCGGGGTCGAGCAGTACTTC. Translating it yields CASSFSFSKLGVEQYF.

The rearrangement uses TRBV7-3 and TRBJ1-3; unclear D gene. V was trimmed by 2 bases and J by 0 bases, leaving 17 bases between them. Germline CDR1 SGHTA, CDR2 FQGTGA. This CDR3 comprises 18 residues. The CDR3 nucleotides read TGTGCCAGCAGCTTATACGGTCGCGAGGGAAACTCTGGAAACACCATATATTTT. Protein: CASSLYGREGNSGNTIYF. Variable domain in full (rest from reference TRBV7-3 and TRBJ1-3): GAGVSQTPSNKVTEKGKYVELRCDPISGHTALYWYRQSLGQGPEFLIYFQGTGAADDSGLPNDRFFAVRPEGSVSTLKIQRTERGDSAVYLCASSLYGREGNSGNTIYFGEGSWLTVV.

The chain has TRBV11-3 and TRBJ1-4; D remains ambiguous. This CDR3 is built from 14 residues. The V gene lost 7 bases and the J gene lost 5 bases, with 14 bases spanning the gap. In germline, CDR1 is SGHNT, CDR2 YENEEA. CDR3 region: CASTSGRSNEKLFF. The CDR3 coding sequence is TGTGCCAGCACCTCCGGTAGAAGCAATGAAAAACTGTTTTTT.

V usage is TRBV10-3 and J usage is TRBJ1-1; 7 nucleotides agree with TRBD1. The CDR3 has 14 amino acids. V shed 5 bases, J shed 2 bases, and the junction held 5 bases outside the gene matches. Germline loops: CDR1 ENHRY, CDR2 SYGVKD. CDR3 loop: CAISYRGPNTEAFF. As DNA, the CDR3 is TGTGCCATCAGTTACAGGGGACCTAACACTGAAGCTTTCTTT.

The CDR3 DNA reads as TGTGCCAGCACTTCCTTCTATGGCTACACCTTC. Amino acids: CASTSFYGYTF. The V gene is TRBV6-5, the J gene TRBJ1-2; D is undetermined. CDR1 MNHEY and CDR2 SVGAGI come from the germline V gene. With 7 bases removed from V and 4 bases from J, the gap between germline ends came to 7 bases. The CDR3 length is 11 residues.

There are a few counts of this clone. This chain joins TRBV18 and TRBJ1-4; perhaps TRBD1 as D (5 bases). Germline V gene sequence: CDR1 KGHSH, CDR2 LQKENI. The CDR3 contains 15 residues. Trimming cost V 3 bases and J 2 bases, with 10 bases left between them. The CDR3 region has the DNA TGTGCCAGCTCACCCCTCAGGGACACTAATGAAAAACTGTTTTTT. It codes for CASSPLRDTNEKLFF.